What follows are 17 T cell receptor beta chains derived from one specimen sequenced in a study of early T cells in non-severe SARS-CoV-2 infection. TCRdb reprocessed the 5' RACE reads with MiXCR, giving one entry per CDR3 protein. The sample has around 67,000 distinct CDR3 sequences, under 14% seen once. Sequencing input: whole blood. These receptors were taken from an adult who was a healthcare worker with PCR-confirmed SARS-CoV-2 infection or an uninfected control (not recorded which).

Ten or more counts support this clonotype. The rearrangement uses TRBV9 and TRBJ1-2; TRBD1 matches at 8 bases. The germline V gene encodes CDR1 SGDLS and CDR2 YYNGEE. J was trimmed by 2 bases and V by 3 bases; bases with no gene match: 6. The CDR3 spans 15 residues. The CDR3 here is CASSAQDRGNYGYTF. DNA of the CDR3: TGTGCCAGCAGCGCCCAAGACAGGGGAAACTATGGCTACACCTTC.

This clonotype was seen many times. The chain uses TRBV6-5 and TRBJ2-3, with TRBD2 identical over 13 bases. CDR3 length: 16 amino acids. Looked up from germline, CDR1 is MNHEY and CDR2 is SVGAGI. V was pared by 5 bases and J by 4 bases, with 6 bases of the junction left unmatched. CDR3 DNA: TGTGCCAGCAGTCGTGGACTAGCGGGGGCGGCAGATACGCAGTATTTT. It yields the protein CASSRGLAGAADTQYF.

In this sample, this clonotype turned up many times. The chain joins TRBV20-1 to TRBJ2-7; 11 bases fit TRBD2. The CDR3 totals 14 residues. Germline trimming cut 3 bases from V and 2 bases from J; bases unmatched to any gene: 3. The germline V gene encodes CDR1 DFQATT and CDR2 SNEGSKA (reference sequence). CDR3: CSARGTSGPYEQYF. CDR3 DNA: TGCAGTGCTAGGGGGACTAGCGGCCCCTACGAGCAGTACTTC.

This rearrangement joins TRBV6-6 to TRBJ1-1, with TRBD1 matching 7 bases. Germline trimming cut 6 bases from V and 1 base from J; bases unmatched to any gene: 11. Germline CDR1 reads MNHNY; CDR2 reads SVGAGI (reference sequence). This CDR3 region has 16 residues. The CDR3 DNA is TGTGCCAGCAGCCACTCCCGGGACAGAAAGAACACTGAAGCTTTCTTT. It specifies CASSHSRDRKNTEAFF.

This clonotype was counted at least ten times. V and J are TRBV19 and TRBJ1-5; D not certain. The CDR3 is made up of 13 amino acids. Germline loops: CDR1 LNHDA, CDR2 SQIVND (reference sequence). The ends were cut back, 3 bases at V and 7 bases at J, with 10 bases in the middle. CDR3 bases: TGTGCCAGTAGTATTCAGGTCTGGCAGCCCCAGCATTTT. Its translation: CASSIQVWQPQHF.

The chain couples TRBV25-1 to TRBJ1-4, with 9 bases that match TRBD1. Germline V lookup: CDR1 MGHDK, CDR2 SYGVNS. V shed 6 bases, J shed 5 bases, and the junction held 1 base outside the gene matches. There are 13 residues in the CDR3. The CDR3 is CASRGQGNEKLFF. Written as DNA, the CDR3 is TGTGCCAGCAGAGGACAGGGGAATGAAAAACTGTTTTTT.

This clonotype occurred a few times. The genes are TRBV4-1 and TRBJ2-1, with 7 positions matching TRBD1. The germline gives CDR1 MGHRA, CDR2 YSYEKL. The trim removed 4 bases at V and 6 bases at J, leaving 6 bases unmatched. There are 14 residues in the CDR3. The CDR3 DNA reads TGCGCCAGCAGCCCGCATGGGACAGCCAATGAGCAGTTCTTC. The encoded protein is CASSPHGTANEQFF.

CDR3 sequence: CASSATGQANQPQHF. The CDR3 DNA follows: TGTGCCAGTAGTGCAACGGGACAGGCCAATCAGCCCCAGCATTTT. V gene TRBV19 combines with J gene TRBJ1-5; 8 bases are a match to TRBD1. The CDR3 totals 15 residues. Germline loops: CDR1 LNHDA, CDR2 SQIVND (reference sequence). After removal of 5 bases from V and 3 bases from J, the junction contained 6 bases not matched to a gene.

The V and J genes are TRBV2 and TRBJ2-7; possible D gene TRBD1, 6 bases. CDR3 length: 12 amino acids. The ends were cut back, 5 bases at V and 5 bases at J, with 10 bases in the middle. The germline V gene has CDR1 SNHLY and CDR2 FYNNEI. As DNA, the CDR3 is TGTGCCAGCAGTACCCAGGGGCACGAGCAGTACTTC. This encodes CASSTQGHEQYF.

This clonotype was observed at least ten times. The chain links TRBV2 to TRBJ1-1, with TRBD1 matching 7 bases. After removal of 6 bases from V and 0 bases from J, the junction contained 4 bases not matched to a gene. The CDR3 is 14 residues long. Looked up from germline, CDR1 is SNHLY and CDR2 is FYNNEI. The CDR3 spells CASSRQGVNTEAFF. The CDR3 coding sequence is TGTGCCAGCAGCCGACAGGGAGTGAACACTGAAGCTTTCTTT.

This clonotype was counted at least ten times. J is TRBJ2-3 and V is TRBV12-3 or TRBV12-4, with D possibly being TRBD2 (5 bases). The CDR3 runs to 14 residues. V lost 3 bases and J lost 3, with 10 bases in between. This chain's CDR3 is CASSFGKPTDTQYF. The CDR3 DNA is TGTGCCAGCAGTTTCGGGAAACCTACAGATACGCAGTATTTT.

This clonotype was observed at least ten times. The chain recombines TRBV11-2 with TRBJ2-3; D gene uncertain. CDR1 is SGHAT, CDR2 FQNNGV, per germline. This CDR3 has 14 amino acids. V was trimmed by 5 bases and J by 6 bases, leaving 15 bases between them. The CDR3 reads CASSPGLAPDTQYF. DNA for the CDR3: TGTGCCAGCAGCCCCGGCTTAGCTCCGGATACGCAGTATTTT.

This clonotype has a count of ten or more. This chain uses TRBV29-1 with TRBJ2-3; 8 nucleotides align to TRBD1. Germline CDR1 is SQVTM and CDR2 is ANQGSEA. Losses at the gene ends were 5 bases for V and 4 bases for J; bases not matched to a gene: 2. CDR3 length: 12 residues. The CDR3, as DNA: TGCAGCGTTATACAGGGGGCAGATACGCAGTATTTT. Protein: CSVIQGADTQYF.

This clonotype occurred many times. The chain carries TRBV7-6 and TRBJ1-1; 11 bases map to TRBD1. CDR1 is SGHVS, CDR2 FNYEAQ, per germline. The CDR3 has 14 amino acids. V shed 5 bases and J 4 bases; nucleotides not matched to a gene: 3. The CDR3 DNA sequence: TGTGCCAGCAGCCCGGGACAGGGGGTCACTGAAGCTTTCTTT. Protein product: CASSPGQGVTEAFF.

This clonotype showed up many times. The CDR3 region has the DNA TGTGCCAGCAGCCCCAGCGGTGTTGGGGACACTGAAGCTTTCTTT. Translated: CASSPSGVGDTEAFF. This chain joins TRBV3-1 and TRBJ1-1; D is unresolved. Trimming stripped 4 bases from V and 3 bases from J, with 15 bases between. The germline gives CDR1 LGHDT, CDR2 YNNKEL (reference sequence). The CDR3 has 15 residues.

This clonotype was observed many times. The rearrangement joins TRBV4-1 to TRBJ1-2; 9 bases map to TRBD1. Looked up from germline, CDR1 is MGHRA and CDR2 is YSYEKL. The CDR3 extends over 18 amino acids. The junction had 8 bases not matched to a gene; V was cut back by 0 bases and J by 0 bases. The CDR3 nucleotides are TGCGCCAGCAGCCAAGATCGTACAGGGGGCGCGTCTAACTATGGCTACACCTTC. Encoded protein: CASSQDRTGGASNYGYTF.

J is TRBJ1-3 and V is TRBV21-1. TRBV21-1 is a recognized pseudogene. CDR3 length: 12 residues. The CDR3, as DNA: TGTGCCAGCAGCAAAGGGGGAAACACCATATATTTT. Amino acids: CASSKGGNTIYF.